These T cell receptor beta chains were read from a single sample in a study of cytomegalovirus exposure and HLA in healthy donors. This table comes from immunoSEQ multiplex PCR, and its TCRdb copy is limited to in-frame clones, with some not included. The data show around 36,000 clones, roughly 79% seen once. Sequencing was carried out using PBMCs. These receptors were obtained from a middle-aged woman in good health and CMV-seronegative. Each CDR3 is given without its conserved first and last residue. Each record gives: CDR3 length, V gene, J gene, clone size, CDR3 protein. Size values are once, few and many counts, or a class for expanded clones, and some rows have none.

11	TRBV29-1	TRBJ1-2	NA	SVDGGKGYGYT
13	TRBV4-1	TRBJ2-3	NA	ASSQRDSSTDTQY
13	TRBV27	TRBJ1-3	NA	ASSLTASSGNTIY
13	TRBV5-6	TRBJ1-1	few	ASSLLGRGFTEAF
13	TRBV4-3	TRBJ2-2	NA	ASSLQLLNTGELF
11	TRBV7-9	TRBJ1-1	few	ASSLDLNTEAF
11	TRBV7-2	TRBJ1-6	once	ASSSQGNSPLH
11	TRBV6-1	TRBJ1-5	NA	ASSYGTNQPQH
12	TRBV18	TRBJ1-5	NA	ASSPSGGNQPQH
13	TRBV6-5	TRBJ1-5	NA	ASSYLADSNQPQH
10	TRBV2	TRBJ2-5	NA	ASSRGQETQY
12	TRBV9	TRBJ1-2	NA	ASSVDQGAYGYT
14	TRBV7-9	TRBJ2-7	NA	ASSQGLTGDVYEQY
14	TRBV5-1	TRBJ2-3	NA	ASSLGDRGLKDTQY
12	TRBV19	TRBJ2-3	NA	ASSIETGGDTQY
12	TRBV27	TRBJ2-1	once	ASSLKASGNWQF
13	TRBV29-1	TRBJ2-3	NA	SVGAPGLGTDTQY
13	TRBV5-1	TRBJ2-1	NA	ASRAGTSGYNEQF
13	TRBV15	TRBJ1-5	NA	ATSRDFIGNQPQH
12	TRBV5-1	TRBJ1-5	few	ASSTGLLNQPQH
12	TRBV5-1	TRBJ1-1	NA	ASSSEFLNTEAF
12	TRBV28	TRBJ2-5	NA	ASSLSRGIETQY
12	TRBV7-9	TRBJ2-1	NA	ASSLSGSGDEQF
15	TRBV6-1	TRBJ2-4	NA	ASSEAQGVTAKNIQY
15	TRBV9	TRBJ2-3	NA	ASSVGLASGGTDTQY
13	TRBV7-2	TRBJ2-1	NA	ASSYSGGAYNEQF
12	TRBV5-4	TRBJ2-1	few	ASSYLEGANEQF
13	TRBV11-1	TRBJ1-1	NA	ASSPRDSQGTEAF
12	TRBV27	TRBJ2-2	NA	ASSYGTLTGELF
11	TRBV6-1	TRBJ2-1	few	ASIETGGWEQF